A single sample gave rise to the 32 T cell receptor beta chains below, sequenced in a study of T cells after yellow fever vaccination. TCRdb ran MiXCR on the 5' RACE reads and lists one entry per CDR3 protein. Among approximately 550,000 distinct CDR3 sequences listed, roughly 14% were seen once. The sample in question was PBMCs, obtained on the day of the yellow fever booster vaccination. Source of these receptors: a man aged 25-45 years who received the YFV17D yellow fever vaccine.

The rearrangement links TRBV10-3 to TRBJ2-1, with 10 bases lining up with TRBD2. Germline CDR1 reads ENHRY; CDR2 reads SYGVKD. This CDR3 region has 16 residues. J was trimmed by 4 bases and V by 8 bases; bases with no gene match: 11. CDR3 in DNA: TGTGCCATCCTTGCTAGTCTAGCGGGAGTTTACAATGAGCAGTTCTTC. Its protein product is CAILASLAGVYNEQFF.

This clonotype was observed a handful of times. The chain carries TRBV12-3 or TRBV12-4 and TRBJ1-3; D not certain. V was cut by 8 bases and J by 3 bases, with 14 bases left in between. The CDR3 is made up of 14 amino acids. This CDR3 is CASRRLGSGNTIYF. CDR3 nucleotides: TGTGCCAGCCGCCGGCTGGGGAGTGGAAACACCATATATTTT.

V gene TRBV4-3 combines with J gene TRBJ2-7, with D possibly matching TRBD2 (6 bases). Germline-derived CDR1 and CDR2 are LGHNA and YSLEER. CDR3 length equals 15 residues. Trimming pared 1 base from V and 1 base from J, leaving 11 bases between. The CDR3 DNA follows: TGCGCCAGCAGCCAAGGCGGGACGGGATCCTACGAGCAGTACTTC. This encodes CASSQGGTGSYEQYF.

In its sample, this clonotype was seen a few times. V and J are TRBV30 and TRBJ2-1; D tentatively reads TRBD1 or TRBD2 (5 bases each). From germline, CDR1 is GTSNPN and CDR2 SVGIG (reference sequence). The CDR3 totals 11 residues. Trimming removed 4 bases at V and 7 bases at J, with 8 bases between. The CDR3 DNA follows: TGTGCCTGGATGTGGGGGAATGAGCAGTTCTTC. Translating gives CAWMWGNEQFF.

The V and J genes are TRBV7-9 and TRBJ2-3, with TRBD2 matching over 10 bases. This CDR3 has 16 amino acids. The V segment lost 4 bases and the J segment 7 bases; nucleotides outside the gene matches: 11. CDR1 and CDR2 from the germline V gene are SEHNR and FQNEAQ (reference sequence). The CDR3 protein is CASSSLLAGALNTQYF. CDR3 nucleotide sequence: TGTGCCAGCAGCTCCTTGCTAGCGGGAGCTTTGAATACGCAGTATTTT.

The table lists this clonotype with a few counts. The chain is built from TRBV15 and TRBJ1-4; 11 bases match TRBD1. The CDR3 runs 15 residues. The V segment lost 5 bases and the J segment 7 bases; nucleotides outside the gene matches: 6. The germline V gene has CDR1 LNHNV and CDR2 YYDKDF (reference sequence). The CDR3 sequence is CATSLGGTGGEKLFF. CDR3 DNA sequence: TGTGCCACCAGCTTGGGTGGGACAGGGGGTGAAAAACTGTTTTTT. The entire variable domain, with the rest obtained from reference TRBV15 and TRBJ1-4, is as follows: DAMVIQNPRYQVTQFGKPVTLSCSQTLNHNVMYWYQQKSSQAPKLLFHYYDKDFNNEADTPDNFQSRRPNTSFCFLDIRSPGLGDTAMYLCATSLGGTGGEKLFFGSGTQLSVL.

This clonotype has more than one count but fewer than ten. V gene TRBV6-5 combines with J gene TRBJ2-7, with a tentative D call TRBD1 (6 bases). Trimming left V 4 bases short and J 7 bases short, with 17 bases between. Germline V gives CDR1 MNHEY, CDR2 SVGAGI. This CDR3 has 14 residues. CDR3 coding DNA: TGTGCCAGCAGTTCTACAGGGAAGGGACGGGAGCAGTACTTC. Residues: CASSSTGKGREQYF.

J is TRBJ2-1 and V is TRBV6-2 or TRBV6-3; D ambiguous. V was clipped by 8 bases and J by 8 bases, with 13 bases between them. Germline loops: CDR1 MNHEY, CDR2 SVGEGT. The CDR3 extends over 12 amino acids. The CDR3 region is CASGELFDEQFF. CDR3 nucleotides: TGTGCCAGCGGCGAGTTGTTCGATGAGCAGTTCTTC.

There are a few counts of this clonotype. This rearrangement joins TRBV7-2 to TRBJ2-1, with 10 bases fitting TRBD2. The CDR3 is 16 residues long. Germline trimming cut 3 bases from V and 0 bases from J; bases unmatched to any gene: 2. Germline-derived CDR1 and CDR2 are SGHTA and FQGNSA. CDR3 sequence (DNA): TGTGCCAGCAGCTTTAGCGGGGGGAACTCCTACAATGAGCAGTTCTTC. Translation gives CASSFSGGNSYNEQFF.

This clonotype was recorded a few times. The chain has TRBV7-9 and TRBJ2-1; 9 bases agree with TRBD2. V shed 3 bases, J shed 0 bases, and the junction held 3 bases outside the gene matches. The length of the CDR3 is 16 residues. Looked up from germline, CDR1 is SEHNR and CDR2 is FQNEAQ (reference sequence). The CDR3 region has the DNA TGTGCCAGCAGCTTTAATAGCGGGAGCTCCTACAATGAGCAGTTCTTC. Translated: CASSFNSGSSYNEQFF.

The chain links TRBV3-1 to TRBJ2-7; 7 bases match TRBD1. The trim removed 0 bases at V and 6 bases at J, leaving 8 bases unmatched. Germline lookup yields CDR1 LGHDT and CDR2 YNNKEL (reference sequence). This CDR3 has 15 amino acids. CDR3 sequence reads: CASSQEAGGVPEQYF. Written as DNA, the CDR3 is TGTGCCAGCAGCCAAGAGGCAGGGGGAGTACCCGAGCAGTACTTC.

This clonotype was observed a handful of times. The chain joins TRBV15 to TRBJ2-7; D gene unclear. The CDR3 loop spans 15 amino acids. V was trimmed by 0 bases and J by 0 bases, leaving 9 bases between them. Germline V gives CDR1 LNHNV, CDR2 YYDKDF (reference sequence). The CDR3 DNA is TGTGCCACCAGCAGAGAGTCAGTTAGCTCCTACGAGCAGTACTTC. Its translation: CATSRESVSSYEQYF.

The genes are TRBV9 and TRBJ2-1; 8 bases agree with TRBD1. Germline-derived CDR1 and CDR2 are SGDLS and YYNGEE. The V and J ends lost 6 bases and 6 bases, in that order; junction bases with no gene match: 5. The length of the CDR3 is 13 residues. CDR3 residues: CASMRTGSNEQFF. CDR3 DNA sequence: TGTGCCAGCATGCGGACAGGGAGCAATGAGCAGTTCTTC.

This chain joins TRBV7-3 and TRBJ2-3; tentative D call: TRBD2 (5 bases). V lost 5 bases, J lost 5 bases, and 11 bases lay in between. CDR1 and CDR2 (germline): SGHTA, FQGTGA. CDR3 length: 13 residues. This CDR3 reads CASSTPGEDTQYF. Here the CDR3 DNA reads TGTGCCAGCAGCACTCCCGGGGAAGATACGCAGTATTTT.

V and J are TRBV4-3 and TRBJ1-5; no clear D gene. Germline CDR1 reads LGHNA; CDR2 reads YSLEER. With 0 bases removed from V and 0 bases from J, the gap between germline ends came to 9 bases. This CDR3 has 16 residues. For the CDR3, the DNA is TGCGCCAGCAGCCAAGAACACCAACATAGCAATCAGCCCCAGCATTTT. Translation gives CASSQEHQHSNQPQHF.

This rearrangement joins TRBV29-1 to TRBJ2-7; D is perhaps TRBD1 (7 bases). Germline CDR1 reads SQVTM; CDR2 reads ANQGSEA. The CDR3 covers 14 residues. Trimming stripped 6 bases from V and 5 bases from J, with 20 bases between. The CDR3 DNA follows: TGCAGCGTAGAGGGCGGAGGGGGCGGCGACGAGCAGTACTTC. It encodes CSVEGGGGGDEQYF.

This clonotype turned up a few times. The chain carries TRBV6-5 and TRBJ2-7; 8 bases agree with TRBD2. The CDR3 has 15 amino acids. In germline, CDR1 is MNHEY, CDR2 SVGAGI. V gave up 2 bases and J gave up 6 bases; unmatched junction bases: 9. Written as DNA, the CDR3 is TGTGCCAGCAGTTACGTCGGGACTAGGTGGTCCGAGCAGTACTTC. It is translated as CASSYVGTRWSEQYF.

The V call is TRBV5-1, the J call TRBJ2-7, with D perhaps being TRBD1 or TRBD2 (7 bases each). Germline V lookup: CDR1 SGHRS, CDR2 YFSETQ. V was shortened by 0 bases and J by 1 base, with 20 bases between the two germline ends. This CDR3 contains 18 residues. Here the CDR3 DNA reads TGCGCCAGCAGCTTGGCCGCAGGGGGAGGGCTAACGTCCTACGAGCAGTACTTC. Amino acid sequence: CASSLAAGGGLTSYEQYF.

The chain uses TRBV10-3 and TRBJ2-1, with 14 bases identical to TRBD2. J lost 6 bases, V lost 9 bases, and 10 bases had no gene match. Per germline, CDR1 ENHRY and CDR2 SYGVKD. This CDR3 is built from 16 residues. The CDR3 bases are TGTGCCATGGGCCGAGGGACTAGCGGGAGCCTCAATGAGCAGTTCTTC. Its protein is CAMGRGTSGSLNEQFF.

CDR3 in amino acids: CASREQGATDTQYF. The CDR3 nucleotides are TGTGCCAGCAGGGAACAGGGGGCAACAGATACGCAGTATTTT. The gene calls are TRBV6-1 and TRBJ2-3; TRBD1 aligns across 9 bases. The germline CDR1 and CDR2 sequences are MNHNS and SASEGT. The trim removed 6 bases at V and 3 bases at J, leaving 4 bases unmatched. The CDR3 covers 14 residues.

This clonotype has just a few counts. The CDR3 sequence is CASSEFAQGFEQFF. The CDR3 DNA follows: TGTGCCAGCAGTGAATTCGCACAGGGTTTTGAGCAGTTCTTC. The chain recombines TRBV6-1 with TRBJ2-1, with D perhaps TRBD1 (6 bases). The CDR3 runs 14 residues. Looked up from germline, CDR1 is MNHNS and CDR2 is SASEGT. V was shortened by 2 bases and J by 9 bases, with 14 bases between the two germline ends.

This chain connects TRBV10-3 to TRBJ1-6; no firm D call. The germline V gene has CDR1 ENHRY and CDR2 SYGVKD. V was cut by 3 bases and J by 0 bases, with 9 bases left in between. The CDR3 is 16 amino acids. The CDR3 spells CAISEFGSSYNSPLHF. The CDR3 DNA reads as TGTGCCATCAGTGAATTTGGGAGCTCCTATAATTCACCCCTCCACTTT.

The chain recombines TRBV7-2 with TRBJ2-5; D is tentatively TRBD1 or TRBD2 (5 bases each). Trimming took off 5 bases at V and 5 bases at J, with 21 bases between the two ends. The germline V gene encodes CDR1 SGHTA and CDR2 FQGNSA. CDR3 length: 16 residues. CDR3 region: CASSGSPGTLGETQYF. CDR3 DNA sequence: TGTGCCAGCAGCGGATCCCCCGGGACCTTGGGGGAGACCCAGTACTTC.

The chain carries TRBV5-1 and TRBJ2-7; 7 nucleotides align to TRBD2. Germline-derived CDR1 and CDR2 are SGHRS and YFSETQ. This CDR3 spans 15 amino acids. J gave up 3 bases and V 2 bases, and 8 bases lay outside the gene matches. The CDR3 DNA reads TGCGCCAGCAGCTTCGCCGGGACTACCAACTACGAGCAGTACTTC. This encodes CASSFAGTTNYEQYF. Together with reference TRBV5-1 and TRBJ2-7, the CDR3 gives the full variable domain: KAGVTQTPRYLIKTRGQQVTLSCSPISGHRSVSWYQQTPGQGLQFLFEYFSETQRNKGNFPGRFSGRQFSNSRSEMNVSTLELGDSALYLCASSFAGTTNYEQYFGPGTRLTVT.

This clonotype was counted a few times. J is TRBJ2-5 and V is TRBV7-2; 8 bases agree with TRBD2. This CDR3 spans 14 amino acids. From germline, CDR1 is SGHTA and CDR2 FQGNSA. The trim removed 2 bases at V and 4 bases at J, leaving 3 bases unmatched. The CDR3 coding sequence is TGTGCCAGCAGCTTATTAGCGGGATTAGAGACCCAGTACTTC. Encoded protein: CASSLLAGLETQYF.

A few counts support this clonotype. The chain has TRBV2 and TRBJ1-5; no clear D. V gave up 1 base and J gave up 1 base, with 2 bases separating them. Germline CDR1 SNHLY, CDR2 FYNNEI. The CDR3 is 13 residues long. The CDR3 loop reads CASSEESNQPQHF. In DNA, the CDR3 is TGTGCCAGCAGTGAAGAGAGCAATCAGCCCCAGCATTTT. Together with reference TRBV2 and TRBJ1-5, the CDR3 gives the full variable domain: EPEVTQTPSHQVTQMGQEVILRCVPISNHLYFYWYRQILGQKVEFLVSFYNNEISEKSEIFDDQFSVERPDGSNFTLKIRSTKLEDSAMYFCASSEESNQPQHFGDGTRLSIL.

This clonotype was counted only a few times. This chain joins TRBV27 and TRBJ1-6; D might be TRBD1 (6 bases). The CDR3 contains 13 residues. Between the trimmed V and J ends, which lost 5 bases and 6 bases, there was a span of 8 bases. Germline V gene data show CDR1 as MNHEY and CDR2 as SMNVEV (reference sequence). CDR3 sequence: CASSPGANSPLHF. The CDR3 nucleotides are TGTGCCAGCAGTCCAGGGGCTAATTCACCCCTCCACTTT.

The CDR3 sequence: CASSYSERGGKNIQYF. The CDR3 nucleotides read TGTGCCAGCAGTTACTCGGAACGCGGGGGAAAAAACATTCAGTACTTC. This chain connects TRBV6-5 to TRBJ2-4; 7 positions agree with TRBD2. The CDR3 contains 16 residues. Germline V CDR1 and CDR2: MNHEY, SVGAGI. V gave up 0 bases and J gave up 4 bases; unmatched junction bases: 6.

The chain employs TRBV7-9 and TRBJ1-2, with D perhaps TRBD1 (6 bases). V lost 4 bases and J 4 bases, leaving 16 bases between the germline ends. The CDR3 spans 15 residues. Germline V gives CDR1 SEHNR, CDR2 FQNEAQ (reference sequence). This CDR3 reads CASSYAGGGSYGYTF. CDR3 DNA: TGTGCCAGCAGCTACGCCGGGGGCGGTAGCTATGGCTACACCTTC.

This clonotype was observed a handful of times. The CDR3 nucleotides are TGTGCCAGCAGCCTCCCCGGGGAAGCTGCCTACGAGCAGTACTTC. It encodes CASSLPGEAAYEQYF. This chain links TRBV7-2 with TRBJ2-7; maybe TRBD2 (5 bases). CDR3 length: 15 residues. CDR1 is SGHTA and CDR2 is FQGNSA in the germline V gene. V was shortened by 5 bases and J by 2 bases, with 16 bases between the two germline ends.

The rearrangement links TRBV7-2 to TRBJ1-4; 7 nucleotides align to TRBD1. The CDR3 is 14 residues long. CDR1 is SGHTA, CDR2 FQGNSA, per germline. With V trimmed by 5 bases and J by 6 bases, 6 bases remained unmatched. In DNA, the CDR3 is TGTGCCAGCAGCCTGGACAGGTGGGATGAAAAACTGTTTTTT. Protein sequence: CASSLDRWDEKLFF.

This clonotype appeared a few times. This chain uses TRBV27 with TRBJ2-7; D not resolved. The CDR3 is 16 amino acids. V lost 2 bases, J lost 3 bases, and 17 bases lay in between. Germline V gene sequence: CDR1 MNHEY, CDR2 SMNVEV (reference sequence). The CDR3 sequence: CASSLNPGQRIYEQYF. The CDR3 bases are TGTGCCAGCAGTTTAAACCCAGGCCAGAGGATCTACGAGCAGTACTTC.